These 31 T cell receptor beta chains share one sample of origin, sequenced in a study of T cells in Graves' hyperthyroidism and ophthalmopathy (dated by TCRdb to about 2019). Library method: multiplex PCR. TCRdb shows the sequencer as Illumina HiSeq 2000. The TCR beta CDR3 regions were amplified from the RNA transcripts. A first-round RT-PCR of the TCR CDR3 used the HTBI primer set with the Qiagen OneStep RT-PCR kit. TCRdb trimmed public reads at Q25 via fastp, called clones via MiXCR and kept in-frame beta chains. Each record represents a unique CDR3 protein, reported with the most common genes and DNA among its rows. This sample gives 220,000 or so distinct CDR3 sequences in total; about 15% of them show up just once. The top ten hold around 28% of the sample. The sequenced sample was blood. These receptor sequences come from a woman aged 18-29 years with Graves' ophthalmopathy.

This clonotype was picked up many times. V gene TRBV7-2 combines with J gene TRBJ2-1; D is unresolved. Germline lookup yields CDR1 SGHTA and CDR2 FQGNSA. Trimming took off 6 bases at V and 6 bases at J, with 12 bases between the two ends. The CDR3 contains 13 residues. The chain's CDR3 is CASRRQPGNEQFF. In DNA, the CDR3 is TGTGCCAGCAGGCGCCAGCCTGGCAATGAGCAGTTCTTC.

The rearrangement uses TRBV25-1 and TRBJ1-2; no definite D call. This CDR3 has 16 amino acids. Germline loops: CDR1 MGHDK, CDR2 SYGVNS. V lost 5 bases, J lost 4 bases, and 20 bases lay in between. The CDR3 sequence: CASSLLTAREGYGYTF. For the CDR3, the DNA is TGTGCCAGCAGTCTGTTGACGGCACGAGAGGGCTATGGCTACACCTTC.

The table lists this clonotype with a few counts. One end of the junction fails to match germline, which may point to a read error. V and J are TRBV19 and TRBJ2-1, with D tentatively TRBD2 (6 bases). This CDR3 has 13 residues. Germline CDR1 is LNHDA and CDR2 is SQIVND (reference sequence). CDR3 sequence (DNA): TGTGCCTGTAGTCATGGAGGGTCCAATGAGCAGTTCTTC. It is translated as CACSHGGSNEQFF.

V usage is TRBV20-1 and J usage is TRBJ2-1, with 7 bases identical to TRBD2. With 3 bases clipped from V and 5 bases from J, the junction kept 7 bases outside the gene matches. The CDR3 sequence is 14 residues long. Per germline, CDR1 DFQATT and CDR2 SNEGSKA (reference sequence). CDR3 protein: CSASPSGLNNEQFF. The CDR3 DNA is TGCAGTGCTAGTCCTAGCGGCCTTAACAATGAGCAGTTCTTC.

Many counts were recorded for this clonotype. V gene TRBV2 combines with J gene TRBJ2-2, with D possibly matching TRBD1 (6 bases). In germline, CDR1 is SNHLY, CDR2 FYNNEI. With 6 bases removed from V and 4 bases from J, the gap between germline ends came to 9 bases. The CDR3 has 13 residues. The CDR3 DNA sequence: TGTGCCAGCAGAGGACAGACCACCGGGGAGCTGTTTTTT. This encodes CASRGQTTGELFF.

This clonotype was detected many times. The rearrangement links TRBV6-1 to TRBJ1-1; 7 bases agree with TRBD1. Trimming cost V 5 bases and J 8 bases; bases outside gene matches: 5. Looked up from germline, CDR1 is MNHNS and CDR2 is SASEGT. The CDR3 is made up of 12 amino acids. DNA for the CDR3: TGTGCCAGCAGTAGGGACAGAAAAGAAGCTTTCTTT. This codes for CASSRDRKEAFF.

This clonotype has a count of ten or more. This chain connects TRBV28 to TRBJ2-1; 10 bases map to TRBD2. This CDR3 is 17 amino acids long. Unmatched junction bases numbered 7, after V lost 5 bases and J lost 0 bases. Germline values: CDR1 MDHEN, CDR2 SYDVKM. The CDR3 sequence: CASSQQRLAGSYNEQFF. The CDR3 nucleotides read TGTGCCAGCAGTCAACAGAGACTAGCGGGCTCCTACAATGAGCAGTTCTTC.

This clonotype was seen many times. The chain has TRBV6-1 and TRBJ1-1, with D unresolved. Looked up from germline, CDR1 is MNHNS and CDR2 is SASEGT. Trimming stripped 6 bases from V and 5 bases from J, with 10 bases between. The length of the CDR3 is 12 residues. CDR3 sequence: CASRSTETEAFF. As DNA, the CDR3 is TGTGCCAGCAGGTCGACCGAGACTGAAGCTTTCTTT.

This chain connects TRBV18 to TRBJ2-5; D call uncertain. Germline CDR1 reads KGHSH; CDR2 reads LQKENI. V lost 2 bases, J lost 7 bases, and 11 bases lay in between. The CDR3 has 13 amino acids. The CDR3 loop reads CASSPRQRVTQYF. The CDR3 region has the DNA TGTGCCAGCTCACCAAGACAAAGAGTGACCCAGTACTTC.

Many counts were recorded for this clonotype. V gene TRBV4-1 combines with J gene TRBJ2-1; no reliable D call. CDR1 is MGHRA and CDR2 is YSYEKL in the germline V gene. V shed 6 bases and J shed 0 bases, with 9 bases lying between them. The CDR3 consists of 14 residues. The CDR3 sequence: CASSFRVSYNEQFF. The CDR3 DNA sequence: TGCGCCAGCAGTTTCCGGGTCTCCTACAATGAGCAGTTCTTC.

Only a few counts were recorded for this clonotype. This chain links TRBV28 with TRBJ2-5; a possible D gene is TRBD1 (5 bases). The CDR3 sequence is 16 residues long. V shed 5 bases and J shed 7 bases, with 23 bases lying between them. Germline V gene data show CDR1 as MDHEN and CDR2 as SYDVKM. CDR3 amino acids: CASSLPGPITQGTQYF. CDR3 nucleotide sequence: TGTGCCAGCAGTCTTCCGGGCCCCATAACCCAGGGGACCCAGTACTTC. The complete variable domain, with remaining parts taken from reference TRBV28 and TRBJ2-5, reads DVKVTQSSRYLVKRTGEKVFLECVQDMDHENMFWYRQDPGLGLRLIYFSYDVKMKEKGDIPEGYSVSREKKERFSLILESASTNQTSMYLCASSLPGPITQGTQYFGPGTRLLVL.

As DNA, the CDR3 is TGTGCCAGCAGCTTACTCAAGCCCCACGAGCAGTACTTC. Residues: CASSLLKPHEQYF. V gene TRBV7-2 combines with J gene TRBJ2-7; D remains ambiguous. The length of the CDR3 is 13 residues. The V end was cut by 2 bases, the J end by 5 bases, with 10 bases between. CDR1 and CDR2 (germline): SGHTA, FQGNSA.

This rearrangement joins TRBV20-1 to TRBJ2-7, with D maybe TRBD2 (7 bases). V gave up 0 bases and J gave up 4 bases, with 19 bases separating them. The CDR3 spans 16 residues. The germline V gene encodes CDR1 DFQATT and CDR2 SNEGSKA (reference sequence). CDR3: CSARDQGRGRPYEQYF. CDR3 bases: TGCAGTGCTAGAGATCAAGGGCGGGGGCGGCCTTACGAGCAGTACTTC.

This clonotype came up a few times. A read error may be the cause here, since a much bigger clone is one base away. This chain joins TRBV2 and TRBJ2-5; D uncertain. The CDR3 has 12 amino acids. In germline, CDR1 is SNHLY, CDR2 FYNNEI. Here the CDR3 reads CASKLGSETQHF. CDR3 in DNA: TGTGCCAGCAAGTTGGGGTCGGAGACCCAGCACTTC.

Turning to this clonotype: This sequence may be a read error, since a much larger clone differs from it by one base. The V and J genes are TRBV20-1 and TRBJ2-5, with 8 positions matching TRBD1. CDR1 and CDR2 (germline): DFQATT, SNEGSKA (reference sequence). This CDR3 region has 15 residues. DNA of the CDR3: TGCAGTGCTAGAGACCGGGACAGGCTAAAAGAGGCCCAGTACTTC. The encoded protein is CSARDRDRLKEAQYF.

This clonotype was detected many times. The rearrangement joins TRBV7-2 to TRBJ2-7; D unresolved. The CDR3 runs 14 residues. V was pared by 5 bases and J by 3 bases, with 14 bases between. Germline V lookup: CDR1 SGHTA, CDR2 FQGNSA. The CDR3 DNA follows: TGTGCCAGCAGCCCCGAAGTGGCGGACTACGAGCAGTACTTC. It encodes CASSPEVADYEQYF.

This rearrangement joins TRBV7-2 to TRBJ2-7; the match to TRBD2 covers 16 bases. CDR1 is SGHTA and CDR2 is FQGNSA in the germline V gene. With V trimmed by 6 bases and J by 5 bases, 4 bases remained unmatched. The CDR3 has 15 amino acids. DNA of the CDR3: TGTGCCAGCAGTGGAGGGACTAGCGGGGGGGACGAGCAGTACTTC. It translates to CASSGGTSGGDEQYF.

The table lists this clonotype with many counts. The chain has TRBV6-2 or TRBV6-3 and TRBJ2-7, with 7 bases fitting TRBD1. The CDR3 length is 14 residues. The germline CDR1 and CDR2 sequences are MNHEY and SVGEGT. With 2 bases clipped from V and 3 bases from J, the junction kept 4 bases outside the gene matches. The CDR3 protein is CASSYGDRDYEQYF. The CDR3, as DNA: TGTGCCAGCAGTTACGGTGACAGGGACTACGAGCAGTACTTC.

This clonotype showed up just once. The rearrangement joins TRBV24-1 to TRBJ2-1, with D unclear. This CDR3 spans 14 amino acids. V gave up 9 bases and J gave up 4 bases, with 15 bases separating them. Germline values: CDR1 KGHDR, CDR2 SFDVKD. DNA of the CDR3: TGTGCCACCTGCCCAAGTGGCGGTTACAATGAGCAGTTCTTC. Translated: CATCPSGGYNEQFF.

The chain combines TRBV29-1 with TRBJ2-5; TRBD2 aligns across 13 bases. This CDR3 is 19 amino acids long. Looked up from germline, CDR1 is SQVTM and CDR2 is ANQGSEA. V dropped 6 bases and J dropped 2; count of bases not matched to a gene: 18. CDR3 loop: CSVCLIGTSGDLSQETQYF. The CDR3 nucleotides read TGCAGCGTCTGTTTGATCGGGACTAGCGGGGACCTGTCACAAGAGACCCAGTACTTC.

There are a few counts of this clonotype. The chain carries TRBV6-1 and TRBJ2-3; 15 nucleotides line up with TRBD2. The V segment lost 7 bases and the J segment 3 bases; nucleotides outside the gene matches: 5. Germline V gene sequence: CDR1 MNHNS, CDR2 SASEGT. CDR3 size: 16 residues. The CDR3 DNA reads TGTGCCAGCAAGACTGGACTAGCGGGAGGGACAGATACGCAGTATTTT. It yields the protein CASKTGLAGGTDTQYF.

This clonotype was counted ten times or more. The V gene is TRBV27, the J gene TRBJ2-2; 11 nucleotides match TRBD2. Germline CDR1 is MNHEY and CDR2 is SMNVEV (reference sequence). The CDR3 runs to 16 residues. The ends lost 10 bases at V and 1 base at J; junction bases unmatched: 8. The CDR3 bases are TGTGCCACCCGGAGTAGCGGGAGGGTGAACACCGGGGAGCTGTTTTTT. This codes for CATRSSGRVNTGELFF.

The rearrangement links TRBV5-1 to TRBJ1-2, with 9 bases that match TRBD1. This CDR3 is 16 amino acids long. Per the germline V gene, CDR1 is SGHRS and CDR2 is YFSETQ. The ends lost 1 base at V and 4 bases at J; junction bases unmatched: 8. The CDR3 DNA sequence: TGCGCCAGCAGCTTGCTTGGACAGGGGAGCGCCTATGGCTACACCTTC. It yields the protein CASSLLGQGSAYGYTF.

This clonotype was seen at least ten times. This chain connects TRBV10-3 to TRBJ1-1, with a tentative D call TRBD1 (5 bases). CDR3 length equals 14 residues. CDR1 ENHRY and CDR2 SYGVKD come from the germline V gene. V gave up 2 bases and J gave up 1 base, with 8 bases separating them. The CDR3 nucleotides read TGTGCCATCAGTGAGGGACACCCGAACACTGAAGCTTTCTTT. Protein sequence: CAISEGHPNTEAFF.

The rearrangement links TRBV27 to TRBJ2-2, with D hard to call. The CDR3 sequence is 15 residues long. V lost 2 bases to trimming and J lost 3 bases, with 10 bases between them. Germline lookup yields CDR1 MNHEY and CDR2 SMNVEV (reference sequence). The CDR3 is CASSLKGYHTGELFF. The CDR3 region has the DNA TGTGCCAGCAGTTTAAAAGGCTACCACACCGGGGAGCTGTTTTTT.

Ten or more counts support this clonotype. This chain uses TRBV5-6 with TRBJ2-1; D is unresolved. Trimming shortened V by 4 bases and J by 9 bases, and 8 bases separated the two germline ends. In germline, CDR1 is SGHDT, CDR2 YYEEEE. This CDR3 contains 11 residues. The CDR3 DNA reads TGTGCCAGCAGCCTAAATACTGAGCAGTTCTTC. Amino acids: CASSLNTEQFF.

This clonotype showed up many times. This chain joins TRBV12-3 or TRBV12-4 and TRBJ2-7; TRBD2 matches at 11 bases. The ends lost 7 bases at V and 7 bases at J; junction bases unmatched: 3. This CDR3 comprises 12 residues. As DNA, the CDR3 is TGTGCCAGCACCGTAGCGGGGGGGGAGCAGTACTTC. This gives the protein CASTVAGGEQYF.

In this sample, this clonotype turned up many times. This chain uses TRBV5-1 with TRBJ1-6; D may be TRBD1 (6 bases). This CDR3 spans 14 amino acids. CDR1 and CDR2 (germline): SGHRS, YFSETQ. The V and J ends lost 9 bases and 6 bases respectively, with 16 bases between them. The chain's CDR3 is CANKDRRFNSPLHF. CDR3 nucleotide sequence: TGCGCCAACAAAGACAGGAGATTTAATTCACCCCTCCACTTT.

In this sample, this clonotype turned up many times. The CDR3 loop is CASRSFGSKYEQYF. The CDR3 DNA reads as TGTGCCAGCAGGTCCTTCGGGAGTAAGTACGAGCAGTACTTC. The chain has TRBV6-2 or TRBV6-3 and TRBJ2-7, with D possibly matching TRBD2 (6 bases). Germline V gene sequence: CDR1 MNHEY, CDR2 SVGEGT. CDR3 length: 14 residues. V was shortened by 6 bases and J by 4 bases, with 16 bases between the two germline ends.

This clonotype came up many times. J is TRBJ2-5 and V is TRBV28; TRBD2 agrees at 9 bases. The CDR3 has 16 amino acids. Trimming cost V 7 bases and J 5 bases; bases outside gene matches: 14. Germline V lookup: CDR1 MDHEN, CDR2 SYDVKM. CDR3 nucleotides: TGTGCCAGCACAAGGTGGGATAGCGGGAGCCTGGAGACCCAGTACTTC. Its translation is CASTRWDSGSLETQYF.

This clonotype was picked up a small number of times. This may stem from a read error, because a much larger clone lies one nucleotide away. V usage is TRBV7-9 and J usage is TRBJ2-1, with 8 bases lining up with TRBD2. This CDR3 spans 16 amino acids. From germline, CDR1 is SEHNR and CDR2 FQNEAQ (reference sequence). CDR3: CASSSRSAGVGNEQLF. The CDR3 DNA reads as TGTGCCAGCAGCTCGAGGTCAGCGGGGGTCGGGAATGAGCAGCTCTTC. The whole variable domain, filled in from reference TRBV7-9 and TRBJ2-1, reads DTGVSQNPRHKITKRGQNVTFRCDPISEHNRLYWYRQTLGQGPEFLTYFQNEAQLEKSRLLSDRFSAERPKGSFSTLEIQRTEQGDSAMYLCASSSRSAGVGNEQLFGPGTRLTVL.